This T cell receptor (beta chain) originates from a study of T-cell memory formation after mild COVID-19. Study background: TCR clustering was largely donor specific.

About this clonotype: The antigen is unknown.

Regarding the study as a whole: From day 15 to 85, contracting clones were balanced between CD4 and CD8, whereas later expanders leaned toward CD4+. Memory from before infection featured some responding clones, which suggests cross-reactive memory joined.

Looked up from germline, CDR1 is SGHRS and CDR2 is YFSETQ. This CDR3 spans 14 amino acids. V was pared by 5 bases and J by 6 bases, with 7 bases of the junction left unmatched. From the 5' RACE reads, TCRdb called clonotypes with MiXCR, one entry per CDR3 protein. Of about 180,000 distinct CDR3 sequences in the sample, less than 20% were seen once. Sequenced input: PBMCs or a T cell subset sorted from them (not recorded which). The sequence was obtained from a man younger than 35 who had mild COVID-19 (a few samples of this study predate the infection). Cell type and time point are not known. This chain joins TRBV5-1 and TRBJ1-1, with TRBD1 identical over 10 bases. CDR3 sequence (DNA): TGCGCCAGCAGGGAGGGACAGGGGATATCTGAAGCTTTCTTT. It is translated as CASREGQGISEAFF. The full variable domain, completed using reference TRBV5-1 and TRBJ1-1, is KAGVTQTPRYLIKTRGQQVTLSCSPISGHRSVSWYQQTPGQGLQFLFEYFSETQRNKGNFPGRFSGRQFSNSRSEMNVSTLELGDSALYLCASREGQGISEAFFGQGTRLTVV.